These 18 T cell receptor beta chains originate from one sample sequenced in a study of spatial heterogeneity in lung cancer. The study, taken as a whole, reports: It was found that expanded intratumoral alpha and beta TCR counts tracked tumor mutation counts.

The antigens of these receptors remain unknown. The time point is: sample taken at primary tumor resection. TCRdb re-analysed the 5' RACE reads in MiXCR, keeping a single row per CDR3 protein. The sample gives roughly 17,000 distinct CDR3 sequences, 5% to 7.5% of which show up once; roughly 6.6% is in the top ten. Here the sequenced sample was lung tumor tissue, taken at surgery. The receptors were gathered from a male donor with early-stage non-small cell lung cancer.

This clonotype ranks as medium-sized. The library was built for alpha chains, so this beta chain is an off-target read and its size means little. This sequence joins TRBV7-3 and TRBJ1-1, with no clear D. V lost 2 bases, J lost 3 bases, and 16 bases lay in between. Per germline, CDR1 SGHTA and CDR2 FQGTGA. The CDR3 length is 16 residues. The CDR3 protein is CASSLDGQVGHTEAFF. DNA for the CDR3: TGTGCCAGCAGCTTAGATGGGCAGGTGGGCCACACTGAAGCTTTCTTT.

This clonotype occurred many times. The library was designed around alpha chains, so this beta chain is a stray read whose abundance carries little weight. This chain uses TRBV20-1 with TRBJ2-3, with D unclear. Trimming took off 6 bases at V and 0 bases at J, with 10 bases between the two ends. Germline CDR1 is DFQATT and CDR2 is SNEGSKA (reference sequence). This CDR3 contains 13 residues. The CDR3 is CSASLTSTDTQYF. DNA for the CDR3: TGCAGTGCGTCCCTAACTAGCACAGATACGCAGTATTTT.

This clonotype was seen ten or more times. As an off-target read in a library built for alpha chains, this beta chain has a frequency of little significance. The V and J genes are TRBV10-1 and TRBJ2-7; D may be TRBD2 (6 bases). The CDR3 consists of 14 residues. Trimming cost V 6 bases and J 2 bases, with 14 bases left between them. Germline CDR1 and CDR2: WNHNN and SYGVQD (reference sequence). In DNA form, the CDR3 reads TGCGCCAGCAGAGAACCGGGACTTACCTACGAGCAGTACTTC. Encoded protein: CASREPGLTYEQYF.

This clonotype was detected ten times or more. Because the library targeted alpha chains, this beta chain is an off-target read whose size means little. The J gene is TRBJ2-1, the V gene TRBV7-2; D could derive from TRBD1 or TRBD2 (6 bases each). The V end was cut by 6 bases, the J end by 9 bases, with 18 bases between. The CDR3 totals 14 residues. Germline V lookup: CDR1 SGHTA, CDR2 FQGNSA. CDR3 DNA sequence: TGTGCCAGCAGTCCGACAGGAGGGGGGCCTGAGCAGTTCTTC. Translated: CASSPTGGGPEQFF.

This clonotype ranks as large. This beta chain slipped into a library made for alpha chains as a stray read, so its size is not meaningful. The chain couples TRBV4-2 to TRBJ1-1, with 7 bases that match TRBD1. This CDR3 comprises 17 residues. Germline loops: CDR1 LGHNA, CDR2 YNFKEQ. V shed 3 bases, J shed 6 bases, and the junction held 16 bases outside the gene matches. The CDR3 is CASSHPWTGTALPEAFF. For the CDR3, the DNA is TGTGCCAGCAGCCACCCCTGGACCGGGACAGCTCTTCCTGAAGCTTTCTTT.

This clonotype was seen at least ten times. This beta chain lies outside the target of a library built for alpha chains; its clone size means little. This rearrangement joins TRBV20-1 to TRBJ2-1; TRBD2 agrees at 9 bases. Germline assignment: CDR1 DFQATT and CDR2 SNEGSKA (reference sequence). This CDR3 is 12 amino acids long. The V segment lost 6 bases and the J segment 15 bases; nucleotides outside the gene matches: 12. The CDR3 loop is CSAPGSGGGGFF. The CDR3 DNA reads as TGCAGTGCCCCGGGTAGCGGGGGTGGTGGGTTCTTC.

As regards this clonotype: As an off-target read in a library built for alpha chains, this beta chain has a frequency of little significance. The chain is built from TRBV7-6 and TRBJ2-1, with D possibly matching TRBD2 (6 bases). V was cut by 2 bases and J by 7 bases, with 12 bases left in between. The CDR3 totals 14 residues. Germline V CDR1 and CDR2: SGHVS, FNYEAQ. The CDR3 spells CASSLNPAGNEQFF. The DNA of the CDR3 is TGTGCCAGCAGCTTAAATCCAGCGGGTAATGAGCAGTTCTTC.

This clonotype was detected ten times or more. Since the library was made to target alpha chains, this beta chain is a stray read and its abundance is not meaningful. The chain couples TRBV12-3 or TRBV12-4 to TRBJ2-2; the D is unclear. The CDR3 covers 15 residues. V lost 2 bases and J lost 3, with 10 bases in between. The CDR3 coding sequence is TGTGCCAGCAGTTTATGGGTCAGTTACACCGGGGAGCTGTTTTTT. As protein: CASSLWVSYTGELFF.

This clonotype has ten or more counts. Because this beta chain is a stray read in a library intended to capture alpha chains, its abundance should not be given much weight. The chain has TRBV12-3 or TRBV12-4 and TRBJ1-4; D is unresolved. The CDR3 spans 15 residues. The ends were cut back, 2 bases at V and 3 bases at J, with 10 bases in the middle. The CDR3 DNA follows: TGTGCCAGCAGTTTAAAGCGGCAGCCTAATGAAAAACTGTTTTTT. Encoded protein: CASSLKRQPNEKLFF.

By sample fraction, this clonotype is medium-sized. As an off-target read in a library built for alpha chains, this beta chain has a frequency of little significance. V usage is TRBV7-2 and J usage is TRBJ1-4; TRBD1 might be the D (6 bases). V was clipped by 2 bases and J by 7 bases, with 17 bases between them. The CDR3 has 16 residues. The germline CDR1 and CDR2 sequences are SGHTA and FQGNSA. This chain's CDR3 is CASSLTGAGAGEKLFF. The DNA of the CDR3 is TGTGCCAGCAGCTTAACCGGGGCGGGGGCAGGTGAAAAACTGTTTTTT.

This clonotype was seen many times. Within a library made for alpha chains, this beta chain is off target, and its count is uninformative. The CDR3 here is CASSPGQTHYGYTF. The CDR3 DNA sequence: TGTGCCAGCAGTCCCGGACAGACTCACTATGGCTACACCTTC. The rearrangement uses TRBV28 and TRBJ1-2; TRBD1 is a possible D gene (6 bases). This CDR3 spans 14 amino acids. Trimming pared 5 bases from V and 3 bases from J, leaving 13 bases between. Germline V gene data show CDR1 as MDHEN and CDR2 as SYDVKM.

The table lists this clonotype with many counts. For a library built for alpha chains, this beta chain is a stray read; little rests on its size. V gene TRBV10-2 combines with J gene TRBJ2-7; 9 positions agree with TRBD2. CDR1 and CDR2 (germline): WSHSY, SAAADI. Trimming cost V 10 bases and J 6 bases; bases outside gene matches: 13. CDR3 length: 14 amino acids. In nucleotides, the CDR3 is TGCGCCACCTCGACCGGGACTAGCCTTGGCGAGCAGTACTTC. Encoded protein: CATSTGTSLGEQYF.

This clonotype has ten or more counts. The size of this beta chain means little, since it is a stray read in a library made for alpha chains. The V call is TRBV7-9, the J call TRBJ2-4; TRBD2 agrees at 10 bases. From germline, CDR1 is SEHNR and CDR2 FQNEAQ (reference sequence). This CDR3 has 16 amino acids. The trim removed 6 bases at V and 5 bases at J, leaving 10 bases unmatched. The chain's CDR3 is CASRPWALAGENIQYF. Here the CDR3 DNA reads TGTGCCAGCAGGCCTTGGGCTCTAGCGGGGGAAAACATTCAGTACTTC.

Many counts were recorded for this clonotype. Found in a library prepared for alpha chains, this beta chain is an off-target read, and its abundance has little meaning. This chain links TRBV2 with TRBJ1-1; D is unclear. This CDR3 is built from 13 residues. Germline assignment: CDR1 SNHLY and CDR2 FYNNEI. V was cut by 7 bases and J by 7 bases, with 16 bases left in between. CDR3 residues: CASKSGTDREAFF. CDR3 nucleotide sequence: TGTGCCAGCAAGAGCGGTACCGATCGTGAAGCTTTCTTT.

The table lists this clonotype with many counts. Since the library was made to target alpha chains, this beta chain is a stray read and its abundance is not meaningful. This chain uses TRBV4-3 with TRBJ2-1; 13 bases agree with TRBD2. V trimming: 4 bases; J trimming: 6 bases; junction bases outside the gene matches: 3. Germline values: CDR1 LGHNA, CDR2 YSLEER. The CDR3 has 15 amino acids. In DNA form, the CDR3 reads TGCGCCAGCAGCCCCACTAGCGGGGGGGCCAATGAGCAGTTCTTC. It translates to CASSPTSGGANEQFF.

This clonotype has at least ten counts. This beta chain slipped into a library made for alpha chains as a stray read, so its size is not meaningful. CDR3 sequence: CASSLLAGELFF. The CDR3 region has the DNA TGTGCCAGCAGCTTATTGGCCGGGGAGCTGTTTTTT. This chain uses TRBV2 with TRBJ2-2, with D uncertain. CDR3 length equals 12 residues. The germline gives CDR1 SNHLY, CDR2 FYNNEI. Trimming left V 6 bases short and J 6 bases short, with 8 bases between.

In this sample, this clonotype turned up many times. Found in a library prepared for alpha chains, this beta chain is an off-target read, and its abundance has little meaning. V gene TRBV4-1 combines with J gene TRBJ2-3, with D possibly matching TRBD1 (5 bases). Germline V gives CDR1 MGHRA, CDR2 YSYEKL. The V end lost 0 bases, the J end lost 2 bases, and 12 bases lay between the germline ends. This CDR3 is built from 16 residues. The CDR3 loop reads CASSQDPTDITDTQYF. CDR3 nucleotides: TGCGCCAGCAGCCAAGATCCGACGGACATCACAGATACGCAGTATTTT.

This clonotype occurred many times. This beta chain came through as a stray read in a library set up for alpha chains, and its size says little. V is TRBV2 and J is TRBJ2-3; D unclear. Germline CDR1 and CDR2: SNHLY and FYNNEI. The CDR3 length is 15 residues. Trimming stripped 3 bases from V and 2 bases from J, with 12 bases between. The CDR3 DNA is TGTGCCAGCAGTGATCGACTGGTACCCACAGATACGCAGTATTTT. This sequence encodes CASSDRLVPTDTQYF.